This TCR beta chain stems from a study of T cell responses to AZD1222 COVID-19 vaccine. Study findings and constraints: Scientists sampled the repertoires only once the peak T cell response had passed.

J was trimmed by 15 bases and V by 1 base; bases with no gene match: 3. The CDR3 is made up of 11 amino acids. Per germline, CDR1 LGHDT and CDR2 YNNKEL (reference sequence). The protocol was immunoSEQ multiplex PCR, while the TCRdb copy is restricted to in-frame clones and leaves out a portion. Here the sample spans about 140,000 clones, around 92% being singletons. As regards this clone: No antigen is known for it.

The rearrangement joins TRBV3-1 (or the pseudogene TRBV3-2) to TRBJ2-1, with 7 bases that match TRBD1. The TCR sequence derives from an adult who had recovered from COVID-19. The sample was peripheral blood, taken after recovery from COVID-19. In nucleotides, the CDR3 is TGTGCCAGCAGCCAAGGGGGACAGCGGTTCTTC. The encoded protein is CASSQGGQRFF.